The clone carrying this T cell receptor (beta chain) has a count of ten or more. TCRdb keeps only in-frame clones here, not all; method: immunoSEQ multiplex PCR. The sample has approximately 6,200 clones, none seen only once; the top ten hold around 5%. CDR1 is MRHNA, CDR2 SNTAGT, per germline. The CDR3 covers 17 residues. The V gene lost 0 bases and the J gene lost 1 base, with 13 bases spanning the gap. This specimen comes from a study of T cells after posttransplantation cyclophosphamide. A marrow graft followed busulfan-fludarabine conditioning, with cyclophosphamide on days +3 and +4. The sample was PBMCs, taken after an allogeneic stem cell transplant with post-transplant cyclophosphamide. The V call is TRBV6-4, the J call TRBJ1-5; D is undetermined. The sequence was collected from a male patient between 25 and 39 years old who received an allogeneic stem cell transplant from an unrelated donor, was CMV-positive, and had acute and chronic GVHD. The T cells may partly be graft donor cells. DNA of the CDR3: TGTGCCAGCAGTGACTCATCCATGACGGGGAGCAATCAGCCCCAGCATTTT. Translated, it gives CASSDSSMTGSNQPQHF.